The entry below describes one T cell receptor (beta chain). The antigen remains unidentified. This specimen comes from a study of siplizumab effects on memory and regulatory T cells. Germline lookup yields CDR1 SGHRS and CDR2 YFSETQ. With 4 bases clipped from V and 5 bases from J, the junction kept 5 bases outside the gene matches. The CDR3 extends over 14 amino acids. Each sample contributed approximately 94,000 TCR templates to the assay. Clones were read by immunoSEQ multiplex PCR, and TCRdb kept only the in-frame ones, dropping some. The sample records approximately 94,000 clones, 75% to 95% being singletons. Broader study findings: The apparent diversity of naive T cells exceeded that of memory cells, and naive T cells seemed to make a major contribution to the alloresponse. Proliferating Tregs' suppressive function in siplizumab cultures went unconfirmed. Naive or memory phenotype assignment was not possible for roughly 80-95% of proliferating CD4+ or CD8+ clones.

This TCR derives from a human donor in good health. Sample: CD4+ T cells sorted from blood. The chain has TRBV5-1 and TRBJ2-4; TRBD1 matches at 8 bases. CDR3 sequence reads: CASSLDRGENIQYF. The CDR3 DNA reads as TGCGCCAGCAGCCTCGACAGGGGCGAAAACATTCAGTACTTC.